Listed here is a single T cell receptor (beta chain). Its antigen is currently not known. Receptors were amplified or captured by the immunoSEQ multiplex PCR assay. A mixture of 60 forward primers for TCR Vbeta segments and 13 reverse primers for TCR Jbeta segments was used in the multiplex PCR. Amplification of the CDR3 region of rearranged TCR beta genes was performed with a multiplex PCR assay on genomic DNA. On the Illumina HiSeq System, the amplified TCR beta libraries were sequenced as 87-base-pair reads. In the paper's pipeline: Across the 666 repertoires, a later analysis counted 60 million to 90 million unique TCR beta chains, around 10 million of which were shared by at least two donors. Raw reads were error-corrected and collapsed into unique sequences by a nearest-neighbor algorithm in which closely related sequences were merged to remove PCR and sequencing errors. To assign V, D and J gene segments, CDR3 sequences were aligned to IMGT reference sequences. For a sequence to be retained, a match of at least six nucleotides to both a V gene segment and a J gene segment was required. Rearrangements were called productive when the CDR3 lacked stop codons and stayed in frame with V and J; all others were non-productive. CDR3 was defined according to IMGT convention as the region running from the second conserved V-encoded cysteine to the conserved J-encoded phenylalanine. The earlier analysis of about 590 of the donors excluded sequences that lacked an unambiguous match to a single V gene segment. An earlier analysis of several hundred of the donors called V segments functional above 56.7% productive rearrangements and segregating when the between-donor standard deviation exceeded 5%. A statistical classification framework was built to diagnose cytomegalovirus status from the catalog of TCR beta chain sequences. In a later analysis, TCR nucleotide sequences were compared against IMGT/GENE-DB human TR gene sequences so that V and J genes could be assigned. The TCRdist pipeline was used in a later analysis to assign CDR3 sequences and most-parsimonious VDJ recombination scenarios. A later analysis defined each TCR beta chain by its CDR3 amino acid sequence plus V-gene family, and excluded reads lacking a unique V-gene family. As a way to deal with suspected cross-contamination and a sequencing artifact, a later analysis dropped roughly 620 nucleotide sequences that were highly shared and had low generation probability. A later analysis calculated a clonal expansion index for each public chain from normalized within-repertoire ranks of inferred template counts. A later analysis computed generation probabilities with a VDJ recombination model fitted to out-of-frame rearrangements, and checked the results against IGoR. Hypergeometric tests were used in a later analysis to score TCR-TCR, TCR-HLA and TCR-CMV co-occurrence, with a repertoire-size bias correction applied to the TCR pairs. In a later analysis, false discovery rates were estimated by permuting HLA or CMV assignments 20 times. In a later analysis, co-occurring TCRs were grouped using DBSCAN, and TCRdist sequence similarity was added for clustering within HLA-allele-positive subsets. For co-occurrence clustering, repertoires with fewer than 30,000 or more than 120,000 public chains were excluded, along with several repertoires with anomalous nucleotide sharing. Sourced from immuneACCESS, this table was stored by TCRdb with only in-frame sequences that have V and J called. A share of the clones is absent; for the studies checked, an unresolved V gene accounts for under half, and the remainder has no known explanation. Clone size and V and J calls were adopted from that table, with D and trimming inferred from the DNA. The sample's table lists a count of around 100,000 clones. 0.5% to 0.7% of the sample is in the top ten clones.

The sample comes from a study of cytomegalovirus exposure and HLA in healthy donors (dated by TCRdb to about 2017). For context, the study as a whole: In an earlier analysis of roughly 500 of the donors, approximately 260 Gb of sequence data and 117 million unique TCR beta sequences from 150 million to 200 million T cells were reported. HLA typing covered class I and class II loci at four-digit resolution. A later genetic analysis took genome-wide SNP genotypes for about three fifths of the roughly 700 donors and used that subset as a discovery cohort. Every repertoire in the discovery cohort had been generated on one and the same sequencing platform. The T cell repertoires of some 670 subjects were profiled by immunosequencing and related to cytomegalovirus serostatus. Donor age, sex, ethnicity and CMV serostatus were collected together with the repertoire data. Around 320 gigabases of sequencing data and 80 million or so unique TCR sequences were included in an early release covering around 650 HLA-typed donors. Rather than using new phenotypic data, the later analysis identified candidate immune exposures from TCR beta sequences and from how often those sequences occurred across donors. To study patterns of TCR occurrence, a later analysis re-analyzed previously published TCR beta repertoires from 600 to 750 donors and added high-resolution HLA genotyping. The study combined high-throughput TCR immunosequencing, statistical association of individual TCRs with disease status, and machine learning to predict cytomegalovirus infection status. Of the approximately 370 genotyped donors, 70% to 90% were placed in the genetic ancestry cluster associated with self-reported Caucasian donors. The number of donors typed differed by locus, with 629-630 for A, B, C, DRB1 and DQB1, around 500 for DQA1, nearly 610 for DPA1, and some 470 for DPB1. Because of strong linkage in the cohort, five DR-DQ haplotypes were treated as single units for association and clustering. The study aimed to test whether signatures of past pathogen exposure could be identified by cataloging public T cell receptors. In addition to the first cohort of hundreds of subjects, a separate validation cohort of around 110 different subjects was used. Among around 400 genotyped donors of the cohort, an average of roughly 230,000 unique TCR beta nucleotide sequences was sequenced per donor, of which roughly 18% were non-productive. An earlier analysis of around 580 of the donors used high-throughput TCR beta sequencing to judge whether each TCR beta V gene segment behaved as functional or pseudogenic. Broad study findings and their caveats: A further reported finding was that TCR beta sequences accurately predicted the HLA-A and HLA-B alleles for most subjects in the first cohort. In a later analysis, the rate of TCR association differed among HLA loci, with DRB1 alleles having the most associated TCRs and HLA-C alleles having the fewest. In a later analysis, most CMV-associated TCR beta chains were found to appear HLA-restricted, with HLA associations seemingly driven largely by CMV exposure. This cohort had only TCR beta chains sequenced, and the lack of alpha or paired-chain data limited which features could be detected. V-gene and J-gene trimming of TCR beta chains was associated with a missense DCLRE1C variant in a later genetic analysis, and the association was replicated in an independent cohort. In the study, 150 to 200 TCR beta chains were listed as associated with cytomegalovirus. In vitro tests confirmed that a few of the cytomegalovirus-associated TCR beta chains recognize cytomegalovirus antigens. Because counts were too low, seventeen rarely observed V segments, including chromosome 9 orphons, were excluded from the earlier analysis of fewer than 650 of the donors. The 87-base-pair reads could not distinguish some IMGT-functional V segments, including TRBV6-2 and TRBV6-3, so those segments were excluded. In a later analysis, some 18,000 TCR beta sequences were associated with specific HLA alleles at a false discovery rate of 0.05. When HLA alleles, especially DR and DQ, strongly co-occurred, attributing TCR associations to individual alleles was difficult. A group of highly shared sequence variants was considered likely to be a technical artifact of the sequencing pipeline. Several of the top co-occurrence clusters appeared to be linked to parvovirus B19, influenza, CMV and Epstein-Barr virus, according to a later analysis. Linkage disequilibrium might explain the correlated functional status among segregating V segments, but an unknown experimental factor could not be ruled out. Immune exposure information for the cohort was limited to CMV serostatus. Because HLA typing was missing for some donors at each locus, association tests included only the typed subset. The classifier was reported to diagnose cytomegalovirus status with high specificity and sensitivity in both the original cohort and the validation cohort. The authors suggested that the approach could potentially be extended to other disease states and immunological phenotypes. Broadly in line with IMGT annotations, most TCR beta V segments showed up in productive rearrangements about 87% or about 30% of the time in an earlier analysis of several hundred of the donors. The presence/absence analyses assumed that sequencing depth was roughly uniform across donors, and that assumption may not be true. A later analysis found that HLA-associated TCR beta chains were more clonally expanded and had lower generation probabilities than equally common non-associated chains. In a later genetic analysis, fewer N-insertions in productive TCRs were reported among donors in an Asian-associated ancestry cluster than the approximately 670-donor mean. Most TCR sequences were observed very rarely across donors, whereas some public TCRs were present in many individuals.

Relative to germline, V is 4 bases shorter and J is 4 bases shorter, with 17 bases between their ends. The CDR3, from cysteine to phenylalanine, totals 16 residues. Only the CDR3 region is kept as DNA, spanning 48 bases read in frame from base 1. CDR1 and CDR2 were assigned from the germline V gene as SGDLS and YYNGEE. The cohort consisted of approximately 690 healthy bone marrow donors. At the time of sampling, all cohort members were nominally healthy, though unrecorded immune exposures were likely present. The donor tested CMV seronegative and was one of the 352 seronegative cohort members. A peripheral blood sample was provided by each donor, and peripheral blood mononuclear cells were used for TCR beta sequencing. The Qiagen DNeasy Blood Extraction Kit was used to extract genomic DNA from the blood cell samples.

Sequencing was done on a sample of PBMCs. Rearrangement joined TRBV9 to TRBJ2-2; perhaps TRBD1 is the D gene, with 7 bases matching. The origin of this receptor is a man aged 45 to 65 in good health and CMV-seronegative. The DNA sequence follows: TGTGCCAGCAGCCCCTTGGAGGGGGCGGTCACCGGGGAGCTGTTTTTT. It codes for CASSPLEGAVTGELFF. With the rest looked up from the reference TRBV9 and TRBJ2-2 genes rather than sequenced, the full variable domain is DSGVTQTPKHLITATGQRVTLRCSPRSGDLSVYWYQQSLDQGLQFLIQYYNGEERAKGNILERFSAQQFPDLHSELNLSSLELGDSALYFCASSPLEGAVTGELFFGEGSRLTVL.